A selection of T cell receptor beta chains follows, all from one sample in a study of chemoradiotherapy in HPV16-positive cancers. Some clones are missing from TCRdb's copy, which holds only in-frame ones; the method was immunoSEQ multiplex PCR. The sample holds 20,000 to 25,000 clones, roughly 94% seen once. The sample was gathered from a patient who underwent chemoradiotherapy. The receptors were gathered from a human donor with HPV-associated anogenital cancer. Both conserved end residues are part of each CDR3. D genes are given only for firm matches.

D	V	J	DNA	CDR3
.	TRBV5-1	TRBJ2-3	TGCGCCAGCACTTTGGGAAGCGGGAGCACAGATACGCAGTATTTT	CASTLGSGSTDTQYF
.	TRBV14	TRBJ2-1	TGTGCCAGCAGCCAGTCTGGCGGCCGTAGCTTCTCCTACAATGAGCAGTTCTTC	CASSQSGGRSFSYNEQFF
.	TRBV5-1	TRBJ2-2	TGCGCCAGCAGCGATGAGACTATCGCCGGGGAGCTGTTTTTT	CASSDETIAGELFF
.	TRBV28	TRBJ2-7	TGTGCCAGCAGTTTATTGGCAGGGGGGGGGAACGAGCAGTACTTC	CASSLLAGGGNEQYF
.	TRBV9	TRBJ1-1	TGTGCCAGCAGCGTAGACGGGAGGTACACTGAAGCTTTCTTT	CASSVDGRYTEAFF
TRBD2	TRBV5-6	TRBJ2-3	TGTGCCAGCAGCTTGGGGGCTAGCGGAACAGATACGCAGTATTTT	CASSLGASGTDTQYF
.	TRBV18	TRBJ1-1	TGTGCCAGCTCACCACCAGGTCTCAGAGACACTGAAGCTTTCTTT	CASSPPGLRDTEAFF
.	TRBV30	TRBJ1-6	TGTGCCTGGGCCATGGGGGTAGGGTCACCCCTCCACTTT	CAWAMGVGSPLHF
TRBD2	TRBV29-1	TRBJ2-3	TGCAGCGGGCGGGGGGAAAACACAGATACGCAGTATTTT	CSGRGENTDTQYF
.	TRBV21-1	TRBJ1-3	TGTGCCAGCAGCAGGCGGGGGAAGTCTGGAAACACCATATATTTT	CASSRRGKSGNTIYF